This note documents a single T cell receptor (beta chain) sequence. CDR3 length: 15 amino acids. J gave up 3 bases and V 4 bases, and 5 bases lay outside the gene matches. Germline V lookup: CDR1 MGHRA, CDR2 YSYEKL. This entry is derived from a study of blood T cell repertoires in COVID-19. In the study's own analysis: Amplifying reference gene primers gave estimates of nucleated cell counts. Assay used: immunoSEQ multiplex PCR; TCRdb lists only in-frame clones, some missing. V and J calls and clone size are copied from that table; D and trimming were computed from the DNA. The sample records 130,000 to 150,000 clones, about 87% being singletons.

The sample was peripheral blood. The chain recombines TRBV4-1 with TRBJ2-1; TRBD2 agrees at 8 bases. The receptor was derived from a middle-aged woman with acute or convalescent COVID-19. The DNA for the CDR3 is TGCGCCAGCAGCCTGCGGGGGGCTATCTACAATGAGCAGTTCTTC. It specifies CASSLRGAIYNEQFF.